These T cell receptor beta chains were read from a single sample in a study of blood T cell repertoires in COVID-19. Some clones are missing from TCRdb's copy, which holds only in-frame ones; the method was immunoSEQ multiplex PCR. This sample has about 200,000 clones; around 86% occur once, and the top ten carry 5.9%. The specimen was peripheral blood. These TCRs come from an elderly man with acute or convalescent COVID-19. Each CDR3 is given with its conserved first and last residue. The D gene is left open where the match is weak.

d_call	v_call	cdr3_aa
-	TRBV10-2	CASSTQGNSPLHF
-	TRBV13	CASSLQRTANEKLFF
TRBD1	TRBV19	CASSIGTGSSYNEQFF
TRBD1	TRBV5-5	CASSLSGTGGNQPQHF
TRBD1	TRBV7-2	CASSLEGTGAWGYTF
-	TRBV29-1	CSVAVYNEQFF
-	TRBV18	CASSPSAGANQPQHF
-	TRBV10-3	CAISEHPDGTDTQYF
-	TRBV6-2/TRBV6-3	CASSYSGRTQYF
-	TRBV28	CASSLDFRGSGANVLTF
TRBD1	TRBV3-1/TRBV3-2	CASSLGQGGTGELFF
-	TRBV6-1	CASSDLRNQPQHF
-	TRBV27	CASSLTGLLTTDTQYF
-	TRBV14	CASSQGRVSGNTIYF
TRBD1	TRBV29-1	CSVAQGDYGYTF
-	TRBV25-1	CASSGGFYGYTF
-	TRBV4-2	CASSQGGVGNYGYTF
-	TRBV11-2	CASSPQMTVNYGYTF
TRBD1	TRBV7-2	CASSPPGQGSSGANVLTF
TRBD1	TRBV4-3	CASSQGTGETQYF
TRBD1	TRBV5-1	CASSLQGTGGWGAFF
TRBD1	TRBV11-2	CASSLADRGAYEQYF
TRBD2	TRBV7-9	CASSPRMSGRLNEQFF
-	TRBV2	CASSEGTAGSGNTIYF
-	TRBV6-1	CASSPPLGGSYEQYF
TRBD1	TRBV28	CASSRGTGRPPYF
-	TRBV19	CASSATGGDIQYF
-	TRBV12-3/TRBV12-4	CASSLGVGGEQYF
TRBD2	TRBV3-1/TRBV3-2	CASSQDRLASAHEQYF
-	TRBV10-2	CASSSPRDGRVNSPLHF
TRBD1	TRBV11-3	CASSLGQGYIQYF
-	TRBV11-2	CASSPPGYGYTF
-	TRBV5-1	CASSLRLSGGTHEQYF
TRBD1	TRBV4-2	CASTLGQQLMNTEAFF
TRBD2	TRBV7-2	CASRERLAEETQYF
-	TRBV5-1	CASSLAAGYETQYF
-	TRBV3-1/TRBV3-2	CASSQSVYEQYF
-	TRBV7-2	CASSLEAGNSPLHF
-	TRBV5-1	CASSLAVSGANVLTF
-	TRBV27	CASSLSFGSANSPLHF
TRBD2	TRBV5-1	CASSFTAGGTDTQYF
TRBD1	TRBV7-6	CASSLAGQGADTQYF